The rows below give T cell receptor beta chains drawn from one sample of a study of blood T cell repertoires in COVID-19. Produced via immunoSEQ multiplex PCR; TCRdb's table is partial and in-frame only. The sample lists 100,000 to 150,000 clones; 65% to 90% were seen once. Sequenced material: peripheral blood. All receptors derive from a woman older than 75 with acute or convalescent COVID-19. CDR3s include the opening cysteine and the closing phenylalanine or tryptophan. A D gene is named only where the DNA matches it firmly. Rows may omit the clone size; those that give it use once, few, many or a size class.

v_call	clone_size	j_call	d_call	cdr3_aa	cdr3_nt
TRBV3-1/TRBV3-2	.	TRBJ1-2	.	CASSEADKFQDGYTF	TGTGCCAGCAGCGAGGCGGACAAATTTCAGGATGGCTACACCTTC
TRBV3-1/TRBV3-2	.	TRBJ1-6	TRBD1	CASSQADRGGSPLHF	TGTGCCAGCAGCCAAGCTGACAGGGGTGGGTCACCCCTCCACTTT
TRBV7-2	.	TRBJ1-1	TRBD1	CASSQLYRDRVRGTEAFF	TGTGCCAGCAGCCAACTATACCGGGACAGGGTAAGAGGCACTGAAGCTTTCTTT
TRBV3-1/TRBV3-2	.	TRBJ1-2	TRBD1	CASSLRKTGGYGYTF	TGTGCCAGCAGCCTCCGAAAGACAGGGGGTTATGGCTACACCTTC
TRBV27	.	TRBJ2-3	TRBD1	CASTHLRDRVGNTDTQYF	TGTGCCAGCACCCACCTCCGGGACAGGGTGGGCAACACAGATACGCAGTATTTT
TRBV20-1	once	TRBJ1-1	.	CSAGEVTEAFF	TGCAGTGCGGGAGAAGTCACTGAAGCTTTCTTT
TRBV9	.	TRBJ1-1	TRBD1	CASSKGQTNTEAFF	TGTGCCAGCAGCAAGGGACAGACGAACACTGAAGCTTTCTTT
TRBV10-3	.	TRBJ1-1	.	CAISVQTEMNTEAFF	TGTGCCATCAGTGTTCAGACTGAAATGAACACTGAAGCTTTCTTT
TRBV2	.	TRBJ1-5	TRBD1	CASRLRSLDRVNQPQHF	TGTGCCAGCAGACTCCGTTCCTTGGACAGGGTCAATCAGCCCCAGCATTTT
TRBV5-1	.	TRBJ1-1	.	CASSYGQPTQLSEAFF	TGCGCCAGCAGTTACGGACAGCCCACTCAACTATCTGAAGCTTTCTTT
TRBV6-5	.	TRBJ1-2	.	CASSYSTGYEGYTF	TGTGCCAGCAGTTACTCGACGGGGTATGAGGGCTACACCTTC
TRBV19	.	TRBJ1-2	.	CASSIRLNYGYTF	TGTGCCAGTAGTATACGTCTGAACTATGGCTACACCTTC
TRBV2	.	TRBJ1-6	TRBD1	CASSEQGESPLHF	TGTGCCAGCAGTGAACAGGGGGAATCACCCCTCCACTTT
TRBV4-2	.	TRBJ1-1	.	CASSQDKTGPTEAFF	TGTGCCAGCAGCCAAGATAAAACAGGCCCCACTGAAGCTTTCTTT
TRBV18	.	TRBJ1-3	.	CASSPTGVYGNTIYF	TGTGCCAGCTCACCAACGGGGGTTTACGGAAACACCATATATTTT
TRBV24-1	few	TRBJ1-2	.	CATSDFSGNGYTF	TGTGCCACCAGTGATTTCTCAGGGAATGGCTACACCTTC
TRBV18	.	TRBJ2-3	.	CASSPPTALGTDTQYF	TGTGCCAGCTCACCACCGACAGCCCTCGGGACAGATACGCAGTATTTT
TRBV5-6	.	TRBJ2-7	TRBD1	CASSLGQGAYEQYF	TGTGCCAGCAGCTTGGGACAGGGAGCCTACGAGCAGTACTTC
TRBV3-1/TRBV3-2	.	TRBJ1-1	.	CASSRLTARNTEAFF	TGTGCCAGCAGCCGACTGACAGCCAGGAACACTGAAGCTTTCTTT
TRBV27	.	TRBJ1-6	TRBD1	CASWDRQNSPLHF	TGTGCCAGCTGGGACAGGCAGAATTCACCCCTCCACTTT
TRBV5-1	few	TRBJ1-2	.	CASSQSGGAEDGYTF	TGCGCCAGCAGTCAATCGGGCGGGGCGGAGGATGGCTACACCTTC
TRBV5-1	.	TRBJ1-3	.	CASSSDGTPLRNTIYF	TGCGCCAGCAGCTCAGACGGGACACCTCTGAGAAACACCATATATTTT
TRBV7-6	.	TRBJ2-1	.	CASSLNGYNEQFF	TGTGCCAGCAGCTTAAACGGCTACAATGAGCAGTTCTTC
TRBV7-9	.	TRBJ2-3	.	CASSLDRGARSTDTQYF	TGTGCCAGCAGCTTAGATCGGGGGGCGAGGAGCACAGATACGCAGTATTTT
TRBV2	.	TRBJ2-5	.	CASTGGHRGPETQYF	TGTGCCAGCACCGGGGGCCACAGGGGTCCTGAGACCCAGTACTTC
TRBV27	few	TRBJ1-3	TRBD1	CASSLRGQGSSGNTIYF	TGTGCCAGCAGTTTAAGGGGACAGGGATCGTCTGGAAACACCATATATTTT
TRBV6-6	.	TRBJ1-5	.	CASSQEGAGLPQHF	TGTGCCAGCAGCCAAGAAGGCGCCGGGTTGCCCCAGCATTTT
TRBV28	once	TRBJ1-2	TRBD1	CASRPGQGNFLGYTF	TGTGCCAGTCGGCCCGGACAGGGTAATTTCCTTGGCTACACCTTC
TRBV27	.	TRBJ1-1	TRBD1	CASRNVKRDRAHF	TGTGCCAGCAGAAACGTAAAACGGGACAGGGCACATTTT
TRBV3-1/TRBV3-2	.	TRBJ1-1	.	CASSQDLGRGNTEAFF	TGTGCCAGCAGCCAAGATCTGGGGAGGGGGAACACTGAAGCTTTCTTT
TRBV24-1	.	TRBJ2-2	.	CATSDPSGPTNTGELFF	TGTGCCACCAGTGATCCATCGGGTCCGACGAACACCGGGGAGCTGTTTTTT
TRBV7-2	.	TRBJ1-2	.	CASSLVSKINYGYTF	TGTGCCAGCAGCTTAGTGTCCAAAATCAACTATGGCTACACCTTC
TRBV12-3/TRBV12-4	.	TRBJ2-3	.	CASSSAVTDTQYF	TGTGCCAGCAGTAGTGCGGTCACAGATACGCAGTATTTT
TRBV6-5	.	TRBJ1-2	TRBD1	CASRWTGGLYGYTF	TGTGCCAGCAGATGGACAGGGGGCCTATATGGCTACACCTTC
TRBV5-1	once	TRBJ2-6	.	CASSGGPGAGANVLTF	TGCGCCAGCTCCGGGGGGCCGGGGGCTGGGGCCAACGTCCTGACTTTC
TRBV6-6	.	TRBJ2-6	.	CASILASSGANVLTF	TGTGCCAGCATTCTCGCGAGCTCTGGGGCCAACGTCCTGACTTTC
TRBV19	.	TRBJ1-3	TRBD1	CASSPRVGTAVGNTIYF	TGTGCCAGTAGCCCCAGGGTCGGGACAGCAGTAGGAAACACCATATATTTT
TRBV25-1	.	TRBJ1-3	TRBD1	CASRGQSSGNTIYF	TGTGCCAGCAGGGGACAGAGCTCTGGAAACACCATATATTTT
TRBV20-1	.	TRBJ2-7	TRBD1	CSASSGQYEQYF	TGCAGTGCTAGTTCGGGACAGTACGAGCAGTACTTC